Below are 29 T cell receptor beta chains sequenced from a single sample in a study of cytomegalovirus exposure and HLA in healthy donors. 60 Vbeta and 13 Jbeta primers were used in PCR. Generated by immunoSEQ multiplex PCR, the TCRdb table keeps only in-frame clones and is missing some. The sample has 140,000 or so clones, approximately 80% seen once. The sample comprised PBMCs. The receptors derive from a middle-aged man in good health and CMV-seronegative.

In this sample, this clone turned up once. The rearrangement links TRBV6-6 to TRBJ2-2, with a possible D match to TRBD1 (6 bases). The V end lost 6 bases, the J end lost 5 bases, and 13 bases lay between the germline ends. Germline assignment: CDR1 MNHNY and CDR2 SVGAGI (reference sequence). The CDR3 loop spans 14 amino acids. CDR3 in amino acids: CASRRTAWTGELFF. The CDR3 DNA reads as TGTGCCAGCAGACGGACAGCCTGGACCGGGGAGCTGTTTTTT.

The chain couples TRBV4-1 to TRBJ1-6; TRBD1 matches at 9 bases. The length of the CDR3 is 16 residues. V gave up 3 bases and J gave up 10 bases; unmatched junction bases: 10. CDR1 and CDR2 from the germline V gene are MGHRA and YSYEKL. Here the CDR3 reads CASSHDPGQGKSPLHF. The CDR3 coding sequence is TGCGCCAGCAGCCACGACCCGGGACAGGGAAAATCACCCCTCCACTTT.

The chain couples TRBV19 to TRBJ1-2, with D maybe TRBD1 (5 bases). The CDR3 loop spans 13 amino acids. The ends were cut back, 2 bases at V and 7 bases at J, with 11 bases in the middle. CDR1 is LNHDA, CDR2 SQIVND, per germline (reference sequence). The CDR3 region is CASSIPGSAGYTF. DNA of the CDR3: TGTGCCAGTAGTATACCAGGGTCTGCTGGCTACACCTTC. Complete variable domain (other parts from reference TRBV19 and TRBJ1-2): DGGITQSPKYLFRKEGQNVTLSCEQNLNHDAMYWYRQDPGQGLRLIYYSQIVNDFQKGDIAEGYSVSREKKESFPLTVTSAQKNPTAFYLCASSIPGSAGYTFGSGTRLTVV.

The chain employs TRBV4-3 and TRBJ2-3; 7 bases match TRBD2. The CDR3 is 16 amino acids. The V and J ends lost 1 base and 4 bases, in that order; junction bases with no gene match: 8. CDR1 and CDR2 from the germline V gene are LGHNA and YSLEER. CDR3 amino acids: CASSQGPGTKSDTQYF. The CDR3 DNA reads as TGCGCCAGCAGCCAAGGACCCGGGACTAAGTCAGATACGCAGTATTTT.

In nucleotides, the CDR3 is TGTGCCAGTAGTATAATCGGTGCAACTAATGAAAAACTGTTTTTT. Translation: CASSIIGATNEKLFF. The chain couples TRBV19 to TRBJ1-4, with D unresolved. This CDR3 comprises 15 residues. From germline, CDR1 is LNHDA and CDR2 SQIVND (reference sequence). Trimming shortened V by 2 bases and J by 0 bases, and 7 bases separated the two germline ends.

This chain links TRBV18 with TRBJ1-5; D uncertain. Looked up from germline, CDR1 is KGHSH and CDR2 is LQKENI. The CDR3 is 16 residues long. The germline V and J ends were trimmed by 3 bases and 0 bases, with 12 bases remaining between them. CDR3 coding DNA: TGTGCCAGCTCACCTCGGGCTGGACTTAGCAATCAGCCCCAGCATTTT. Its protein is CASSPRAGLSNQPQHF.

The CDR3 coding sequence is TGTGCCAGCAGCAGAGCAGGGGTCCCCACAGATACGCAGTATTTT. Residues: CASSRAGVPTDTQYF. The chain links TRBV7-3 to TRBJ2-3; D is possibly TRBD1 (6 bases). V was shortened by 5 bases and J by 2 bases, with 14 bases between the two germline ends. The CDR3 loop spans 15 amino acids. CDR1 is SGHTA, CDR2 FQGTGA, per germline.

This chain connects TRBV5-1 to TRBJ1-4; D is perhaps TRBD1 (6 bases). CDR1 is SGHRS, CDR2 YFSETQ, per germline. The CDR3 sequence is 14 residues long. V was clipped by 0 bases and J by 5 bases, with 8 bases between them. The CDR3 DNA reads as TGCGCCAGCAGCTTGGGGCAGGGGAATGAAAAACTGTTTTTT. This gives the protein CASSLGQGNEKLFF.

This clone has only a few counts. The chain joins TRBV6-1 to TRBJ1-2; the D is unclear. V was shortened by 8 bases and J by 4 bases, with 11 bases between the two germline ends. The CDR3 runs to 12 residues. Germline CDR1 is MNHNS and CDR2 is SASEGT. The CDR3 region is CASVTGSYGYTF. The CDR3 coding sequence is TGTGCCAGCGTAACGGGGAGCTATGGCTACACCTTC.

CDR3: CASSWDRGMNTEAFF. The DNA for the CDR3 is TGTGCCAGCAGTTGGGACAGGGGAATGAACACTGAAGCTTTCTTT. The rearrangement joins TRBV2 to TRBJ1-1; 10 bases fit TRBD1. CDR1 and CDR2 (germline): SNHLY, FYNNEI. The J segment lost 0 bases and the V segment lost 5 bases, leaving 3 bases of the junction unmatched. The CDR3 length is 15 residues.

The V call is TRBV7-9, the J call TRBJ1-5; no clear D gene. The germline V and J ends were trimmed by 4 bases and 4 bases, with 5 bases remaining between them. CDR3 size: 12 residues. Germline CDR1 is SEHNR and CDR2 is FQNEAQ (reference sequence). The CDR3 region is CASSSTNQPQHF. The CDR3 DNA reads TGTGCCAGCAGCTCAACAAATCAGCCCCAGCATTTT.

The V call is TRBV6-1, the J call TRBJ1-2, with TRBD1 identical over 7 bases. V trimming: 4 bases; J trimming: 8 bases; junction bases outside the gene matches: 4. The germline V gene has CDR1 MNHNS and CDR2 SASEGT. This CDR3 has 12 residues. The CDR3 loop reads CASSGNRGGYTF. The CDR3 nucleotides are TGTGCCAGCAGTGGAAACAGGGGCGGCTACACCTTC.

J is TRBJ2-2 and V is TRBV4-1; D is undetermined. The V end lost 4 bases, the J end lost 3 bases, and 12 bases lay between the germline ends. Germline loops: CDR1 MGHRA, CDR2 YSYEKL. The CDR3 consists of 15 residues. In nucleotides, the CDR3 is TGCGCCAGCAGCCCCTCGCAGGTGGACACCGGGGAGCTGTTTTTT. Translating it yields CASSPSQVDTGELFF.

In its sample, this clone was seen a few times. The chain is built from TRBV7-9 and TRBJ1-2; 7 bases fit TRBD1. Germline V gene data show CDR1 as SEHNR and CDR2 as FQNEAQ (reference sequence). V trimming: 1 base; J trimming: 6 bases; junction bases outside the gene matches: 8. CDR3 length equals 15 residues. CDR3 bases: TGTGCCAGCAGCTTAGACAGGGGCGCCTCACATGGCTACACCTTC. It is translated as CASSLDRGASHGYTF.

This clone has only one observation. The chain links TRBV7-6 to TRBJ2-5, with 7 bases lining up with TRBD2. The CDR3 runs to 15 residues. The trim removed 2 bases at V and 1 base at J, leaving 4 bases unmatched. Germline loops: CDR1 SGHVS, CDR2 FNYEAQ. The chain's CDR3 is CASSLNPSGQETQYF. CDR3 nucleotide sequence: TGTGCCAGCAGCTTAAACCCTAGCGGCCAAGAGACCCAGTACTTC.

Of note for this clone: This specimen includes other DNA sequences encoding the same CDR3. The chain carries TRBV5-1 and TRBJ1-2, with D hard to call. Looked up from germline, CDR1 is SGHRS and CDR2 is YFSETQ. V was trimmed by 1 base and J by 2 bases, leaving 9 bases between them. The CDR3 contains 14 residues. CDR3 DNA: TGCGCCAGCAGCTTGAGCGGAGGGAACTATGGCTACACCTTC. It codes for CASSLSGGNYGYTF.

The chain carries TRBV27 and TRBJ1-2; D is ambiguous. CDR3 length: 14 amino acids. CDR1 is MNHEY and CDR2 is SMNVEV in the germline V gene (reference sequence). The V end lost 2 bases, the J end lost 1 base, and 8 bases lay between the germline ends. The CDR3 loop is CASSLRSYNYGYTF. The CDR3 coding sequence is TGTGCCAGCAGTTTAAGGAGTTATAACTATGGCTACACCTTC.

The J gene is TRBJ1-1, the V gene TRBV5-4; perhaps TRBD1 as D (6 bases). This CDR3 comprises 14 residues. CDR1 is SGHNT and CDR2 is YYREEE in the germline V gene (reference sequence). V shed 7 bases and J shed 4 bases, with 17 bases lying between them. This CDR3 reads CASPDGGQSTEAFF. DNA for the CDR3: TGTGCCAGCCCCGACGGGGGGCAAAGCACTGAAGCTTTCTTT.

A few counts support this clone. The CDR3 reads CASSLPGTEAFF. The DNA for the CDR3 is TGTGCCAGCAGCTTGCCGGGAACTGAAGCTTTCTTT. V and J are TRBV5-8 and TRBJ1-1, with D uncertain. CDR1 and CDR2 from the germline V gene are SGHTS and YDEGEE. This CDR3 contains 12 residues. V lost 1 base to trimming and J lost 5 bases, with 6 bases between them.

The chain is built from TRBV28 and TRBJ2-3, with TRBD1 matching 10 bases. The junction had 8 bases not matched to a gene; V was cut back by 6 bases and J by 5 bases. There are 15 residues in the CDR3. The germline V gene encodes CDR1 MDHEN and CDR2 SYDVKM. The CDR3 loop is CASRSTGGRRDTQYF. The CDR3 nucleotides read TGTGCCAGCAGGTCGACAGGGGGCCGGAGAGATACGCAGTATTTT.

This clone was seen a handful of times. V and J are TRBV7-6 and TRBJ1-6; D perhaps matches TRBD1 (5 bases). The germline V gene has CDR1 SGHVS and CDR2 FNYEAQ. V shed 5 bases and J shed 7 bases, with 15 bases lying between them. The CDR3 contains 15 residues. CDR3 sequence: CASSESPRVNSPLHF. The CDR3 DNA is TGTGCCAGCAGCGAAAGTCCCAGGGTGAATTCACCCCTCCACTTT.

V gene TRBV7-2 combines with J gene TRBJ2-5; TRBD2 aligns across 10 bases. V was pared by 5 bases and J by 5 bases, with 14 bases of the junction left unmatched. The CDR3 extends over 17 amino acids. CDR1 and CDR2 from the germline V gene are SGHTA and FQGNSA. The CDR3 sequence is CASSPPFLERGGETQYF. The CDR3 DNA sequence: TGTGCCAGCAGCCCCCCCTTTTTGGAGCGGGGGGGCGAGACCCAGTACTTC.

The sample holds one count of this clone. Written as DNA, the CDR3 is TGCGCCAGCAGTGAGTCGCCGGGACTGGAGAGGCATGAGCAGTTCTTC. Amino acid sequence: CASSESPGLERHEQFF. The chain carries TRBV10-1 and TRBJ2-1, with a possible D match to TRBD2 (6 bases). Germline V gene data show CDR1 as WNHNN and CDR2 as SYGVQD (reference sequence). V dropped 0 bases and J dropped 8 bases, with 17 bases sitting between them. The CDR3 length is 16 residues.

The chain links TRBV28 to TRBJ2-1; perhaps TRBD2 as D (6 bases). V was pared by 4 bases and J by 1 base, with 11 bases between. CDR3 length: 15 residues. CDR1 MDHEN and CDR2 SYDVKM come from the germline V gene. For the CDR3, the DNA is TGTGCCAGCAGTTCCGGGGGAAGGTCCTACAATGAGCAGTTCTTC. This translates into CASSSGGRSYNEQFF.

This clone turned up a few times. The chain carries TRBV18 and TRBJ1-1, with a weak D call TRBD1 (5 bases). The CDR3 is made up of 13 amino acids. In germline, CDR1 is KGHSH, CDR2 LQKENI. V was shortened by 7 bases and J by 4 bases, with 13 bases between the two germline ends. The CDR3 region has the DNA TGTGCCAGCTTCTCCCAGGGTTTCACTGAAGCTTTCTTT. Protein sequence: CASFSQGFTEAFF.

The J gene is TRBJ2-3, the V gene TRBV5-8; D unclear. Per germline, CDR1 SGHTS and CDR2 YDEGEE. Trimming took 0 bases from V and 4 from J, leaving 15 bases between them. CDR3 length: 16 amino acids. The CDR3 nucleotides read TGTGCCAGCAGCTTGGGGCAGGCCAGAATGTCAGATACGCAGTATTTT. It translates to CASSLGQARMSDTQYF.

J is TRBJ2-3 and V is TRBV10-2, with D perhaps matching TRBD2 (5 bases). Looked up from germline, CDR1 is WSHSY and CDR2 is SAAADI. The length of the CDR3 is 16 residues. V lost 4 bases, J lost 2 bases, and 16 bases lay in between. CDR3 DNA: TGCGCCAGCAGTGGAGACTGGACTCCCGTCACAGATACGCAGTATTTT. Translation: CASSGDWTPVTDTQYF.

The rearrangement uses TRBV18 and TRBJ1-1, with 9 bases lining up with TRBD1. Trimming at V came to 4 bases and at J to 3 bases, leaving 3 bases not matched to a gene. Germline-derived CDR1 and CDR2 are KGHSH and LQKENI. The CDR3 consists of 14 residues. CDR3 region: CASSQGQGYTEAFF. DNA for the CDR3: TGTGCCAGCTCACAGGGACAGGGATACACTGAAGCTTTCTTT. Using reference TRBV18 and TRBJ1-1 for the parts outside the CDR3, the full variable domain is NAGVMQNPRHLVRRRGQEARLRCSPMKGHSHVYWYRQLPEEGLKFMVYLQKENIIDESGMPKERFSAEFPKEGPSILRIQQVVRGDSAAYFCASSQGQGYTEAFFGQGTRLTVV.

Points on this clone: Other DNA sequences in the sample encode the same CDR3. The chain joins TRBV7-2 to TRBJ1-1, with D possibly being TRBD1 (6 bases). CDR1 is SGHTA and CDR2 is FQGNSA in the germline V gene. The CDR3 covers 14 residues. V dropped 1 base and J dropped 1 base, with 7 bases sitting between them. The CDR3 region is CASSLDRANTEAFF. CDR3 bases: TGTGCCAGCAGCTTAGACAGGGCGAACACTGAAGCTTTCTTT.